This is a list of T cell receptor beta chains from one sample in a study of blood T cells in healthy people across ages. TCRdb analysed the 5' RACE reads with MiXCR anew, one entry per CDR3 protein. The repertoire consists of 1.5 million to 2 million distinct CDR3 sequences, with roughly two fifths occurring once and the leading ten covering more than 20%. Sequenced material: blood. The receptor set was obtained from a human donor in good health. CDR3s include the opening cysteine and the closing phenylalanine or tryptophan. A D gene is named only where the DNA matches it firmly. Size is omitted from some rows. Given values are once, few, many or a class for expanded clones.

CDR3nt | CDR3aa | j_gene | d_gene | v_gene | abundance
TGTGCCATCAGTGAGCATTACAGGGATAGGGACAATGAGCAGTTCTTC | CAISEHYRDRDNEQFF | TRBJ2-1 | - | TRBV10-3 | -
TGTGCCAGCAGGCCGTCGTCGACATACTACGAGCAGTACTTC | CASRPSSTYYEQYF | TRBJ2-7 | - | TRBV12-3/TRBV12-4 | few
TGTGCCAGCAGCTTAATACAGACTCGCGGCACTGAAGCTTTCTTT | CASSLIQTRGTEAFF | TRBJ1-1 | - | TRBV7-2 | -
TGCGCCAGCAGCGAAGGTAGCGTCAATCAGCCCCAGCATTTT | CASSEGSVNQPQHF | TRBJ1-5 | - | TRBV5-1 | -
TGTGCCAGCAGTCCCGCGGGGGACACCTACGAGCAGTACTTC | CASSPAGDTYEQYF | TRBJ2-7 | - | TRBV12-3/TRBV12-4 | -
TGTGCCAGCAGTCGAGGAACCCTAGTGAAGCAGTACTTC | CASSRGTLVKQYF | TRBJ2-7 | - | TRBV12-3/TRBV12-4 | -
TGCAGTGCTAGAGTAGGGGTGAGAACTGAAGCTTTCTTT | CSARVGVRTEAFF | TRBJ1-1 | - | TRBV20-1 | -
TGTGCCAGTAATGGGGTAGGCCTTAATCAGCCCCAGCATTTT | CASNGVGLNQPQHF | TRBJ1-5 | - | TRBV28 | -
TGTGGCACCAGTGATCTGCCCGGGGGAGATAGGGGTTCCTACAATGAGCAGTTCTTC | CGTSDLPGGDRGSYNEQFF | TRBJ2-1 | - | TRBV24-1 | -
TGTGCCAGCAGCGTTGGACAGGTAGTTTATGGCTACACCTTC | CASSVGQVVYGYTF | TRBJ1-2 | TRBD1 | TRBV4-2 | -
TGCAGCGTTGGGGGAGGGGGCCTAGGAGCTGAAGCTTTCTTT | CSVGGGGLGAEAFF | TRBJ1-1 | TRBD1 | TRBV29-1 | few
TGTGCCTCAGCCAACCAGGGAGCCGTCTATGGCTACACCTTC | CASANQGAVYGYTF | TRBJ1-2 | - | TRBV3-1 | -
TGTGCCAGCTACTTCATGGCCACAGGGACAAGGTGGACCTACGAGCAGTACTTC | CASYFMATGTRWTYEQYF | TRBJ2-7 | - | TRBV28 | few
TGTGCCAGCAGTCGCCCTGGACAGTACTCTGAGACCCAGTACTTC | CASSRPGQYSETQYF | TRBJ2-5 | - | TRBV28 | few
TGTGCCAGCAGCTCTGAACAGCTTAGGAATTCACCCCTCCACTTT | CASSSEQLRNSPLHF | TRBJ1-6 | - | TRBV5-5 | -
TGCAGTGCTAGAGATGCAGGGGTAGGAACTTTCTTT | CSARDAGVGTFF | TRBJ1-1 | - | TRBV20-1 | -
TGTGCCGCCAAATCGGGACAACTCTACGAGCAGTACTTC | CAAKSGQLYEQYF | TRBJ2-7 | - | TRBV28 | few
TGTGCCAGCAGCCGCGGGACAGTGAACGGGGAGACCCAGTACTTC | CASSRGTVNGETQYF | TRBJ2-5 | - | TRBV3-1 | -
TGCAGTGCTAGTAAGGCGGAAGAGACCCAGTACTTC | CSASKAEETQYF | TRBJ2-5 | - | TRBV20-1 | -
TGTGCCAGCAGTAACCTCCGAGCGGGGGGGCCCACAGATACGCAGTATTTT | CASSNLRAGGPTDTQYF | TRBJ2-3 | TRBD2 | TRBV27 | -
TGTGCCAGCAGTACTACAGGCGGTCTGTTGGATGAGCAGTTCTTC | CASSTTGGLLDEQFF | TRBJ2-1 | - | TRBV6-6 | -
TGTGCCAGCAGTTTCGGACAGGGGGGAGAAGAGACCCGGTACTTC | CASSFGQGGEETRYF | TRBJ2-5 | TRBD1 | TRBV28 | -